The 30 T cell receptor beta chains in this list originate from one sample, sequenced in a study of shared clonotypes between healthy human individuals. Here immunoSEQ multiplex PCR was the method, and the copy in TCRdb shows in-frame clones only, minus some. The repertoire includes 2 million or so clones, roughly 95% of them detected once, and more than 0.1% sits in the top ten. The specimen was naive CD4+ T cells sorted from blood. As for subset: CD45RA+ positively selected. The receptors come from a man aged 18 to 29 in good health.

This chain joins TRBV4-1 and TRBJ2-4, with D perhaps matching TRBD1 or TRBD2 (6 bases each). The CDR3 runs to 17 residues. Germline loops: CDR1 MGHRA, CDR2 YSYEKL. V lost 1 base and J 0 bases, leaving 13 bases between the germline ends. For the CDR3, the DNA is TGCGCCAGCAGCCAAGGAGGTGGAGGGGGAGCCAAAAACATTCAGTACTTC. It codes for CASSQGGGGGAKNIQYF.

The chain couples TRBV28 to TRBJ1-5; D call uncertain. The CDR3 sequence is 14 residues long. Between the trimmed V and J ends, which lost 5 bases and 3 bases, there was a span of 11 bases. The germline V gene encodes CDR1 MDHEN and CDR2 SYDVKM. CDR3 amino acids: CASSTPALNQPQHF. Written as DNA, the CDR3 is TGTGCCAGCAGTACCCCTGCCCTCAATCAGCCCCAGCATTTT.

This sequence joins TRBV7-2 and TRBJ1-6; no reliable D call. This CDR3 has 15 residues. Germline CDR1 reads SGHTA; CDR2 reads FQGNSA. V lost 1 base and J lost 6, with 10 bases in between. The CDR3 sequence is CASSLGPGSNSPLHF. DNA for the CDR3: TGTGCCAGCAGCTTAGGGCCGGGCTCTAATTCACCCCTCCACTTT.

The gene calls are TRBV27 and TRBJ2-5; D gene uncertain. Per germline, CDR1 MNHEY and CDR2 SMNVEV (reference sequence). CDR3 length: 17 residues. V lost 2 bases, J lost 2 bases, and 18 bases lay in between. The CDR3 DNA sequence: TGTGCCAGCAGTTTAAAGCTAATAGGAAGCCGACAAGAGACCCAGTACTTC. This translates into CASSLKLIGSRQETQYF.

As concerns this clone: The germline gene is not matched at one end of the junction; a read error may be the cause. This chain uses TRBV2 with TRBJ1-2, with 10 nucleotides matching TRBD1. The CDR3 contains 15 residues. Germline V gives CDR1 SNHLY, CDR2 FYNNEI. The CDR3 DNA reads TGTGCCAGCAGTGAAGAAGGGTCGACAGGGGGCGATCGTTTTTTC. This translates into CASSEEGSTGGDRFF.

This chain joins TRBV10-1 and TRBJ1-5; D perhaps matches TRBD1 (5 bases). Trimming removed 10 bases from V and 1 base from J, with 14 bases in between. CDR1 WNHNN and CDR2 SYGVQD come from the germline V gene (reference sequence). This CDR3 has 14 amino acids. Here the CDR3 DNA reads TGCGCCACCAAAATCAGGGAAAGCAATCAGCCCCAGCATTTT. Protein product: CATKIRESNQPQHF.

V gene TRBV2 combines with J gene TRBJ1-2; D might be TRBD1 (5 bases). The CDR3 is 13 amino acids. Germline values: CDR1 SNHLY, CDR2 FYNNEI. Trimming took off 4 bases at V and 8 bases at J, with 14 bases between the two ends. CDR3 in amino acids: CASSVFGAEGYTF. In DNA, the CDR3 is TGTGCCAGCAGTGTATTTGGGGCGGAAGGCTACACCTTC.

J is TRBJ1-4 and V is TRBV18; D is possibly TRBD1 (5 bases). Trimming removed 0 bases at V and 10 bases at J, with 9 bases between. CDR3 length: 13 amino acids. Germline loops: CDR1 KGHSH, CDR2 LQKENI. The CDR3 region is CASSPPGEGKLFF. CDR3 nucleotides: TGTGCCAGCTCACCACCGGGGGAAGGAAAACTGTTTTTT.

This sequence joins TRBV11-2 and TRBJ1-2, with a weak D call TRBD1 (5 bases). Germline V gene data show CDR1 as SGHAT and CDR2 as FQNNGV. The CDR3 totals 14 residues. V lost 1 base, J lost 1 base, and 7 bases lay in between. The CDR3 loop reads CASSLGRDNYGYTF. CDR3 DNA: TGTGCCAGCAGCTTAGGCAGGGATAACTATGGCTACACCTTC.

The V and J genes are TRBV7-9 and TRBJ2-2; D gene ambiguous. Trimming removed 6 bases from V and 8 bases from J, with 4 bases in between. CDR1 and CDR2 from the germline V gene are SEHNR and FQNEAQ (reference sequence). The CDR3 is 10 amino acids. The CDR3 spells CASSSGELFF. In DNA, the CDR3 is TGTGCCAGCAGTTCTGGGGAGCTGTTTTTT.

The CDR3 DNA is TGTGCCAGCTCACCAACTTCAGGCCAGACAGGGATGAACACTGAAGCTTTCTTT. The encoded protein is CASSPTSGQTGMNTEAFF. The chain combines TRBV18 with TRBJ1-1, with 7 nucleotides matching TRBD1. The CDR3 consists of 18 residues. V lost 2 bases to trimming and J lost 0 bases; unmatched junction nucleotides: 12. CDR1 is KGHSH, CDR2 LQKENI, per germline.

V gene TRBV4-2 combines with J gene TRBJ2-3, with D tentatively TRBD1 (6 bases). Germline values: CDR1 LGHNA, CDR2 YNFKEQ. The CDR3 length is 15 residues. V lost 4 bases to trimming and J lost 2 bases, with 13 bases between them. The CDR3 DNA sequence: TGTGCCAGCAGCCCCTTACAGGGTTACACAGATACGCAGTATTTT. It is translated as CASSPLQGYTDTQYF.

The rearrangement links TRBV4-3 to TRBJ1-1; tentatively, D is TRBD1 (6 bases). The V end lost 0 bases, the J end lost 4 bases, and 18 bases lay between the germline ends. The CDR3 has 17 amino acids. The V gene's germline CDR1 is LGHNA and CDR2 YSLEER. The chain's CDR3 is CASSQDSAGEIGTEAFF. For the CDR3, the DNA is TGCGCCAGCAGCCAAGATTCGGCAGGGGAGATCGGCACTGAAGCTTTCTTT.

This chain connects TRBV5-1 to TRBJ2-3; 14 nucleotides line up with TRBD2. Germline V lookup: CDR1 SGHRS, CDR2 YFSETQ. This CDR3 comprises 14 residues. Unmatched junction bases numbered 5, after V lost 7 bases and J lost 7 bases. CDR3 nucleotides: TGCGCCAGCCAGGGACTAGCGGGAGTAAATACGCAGTATTTT. Translating it yields CASQGLAGVNTQYF.

The V and J genes are TRBV30 and TRBJ1-2, with 7 positions matching TRBD1. The CDR3 contains 14 residues. Trimming removed 2 bases from V and 8 bases from J; junction bases left unmatched: 11. Per germline, CDR1 GTSNPN and CDR2 SVGIG (reference sequence). CDR3 bases: TGTGCCTGGAGTTACCCTGGGGCCAGGGGGGGCTACACCTTC. It codes for CAWSYPGARGGYTF.

The V call is TRBV9, the J call TRBJ2-2; D ambiguous. The CDR3 is 13 amino acids. V lost 0 bases and J lost 9, with 9 bases in between. Per germline, CDR1 SGDLS and CDR2 YYNGEE. The CDR3 protein is CASSVDPDRELFF. Here the CDR3 DNA reads TGTGCCAGCAGCGTAGACCCTGACCGGGAGCTGTTTTTT.

The V call is TRBV6-4, the J call TRBJ2-1; 9 bases agree with TRBD1. CDR1 is MRHNA and CDR2 is SNTAGT in the germline V gene. This CDR3 contains 14 residues. The V segment lost 0 bases and the J segment 11 bases; nucleotides outside the gene matches: 5. The CDR3 region is CASSDSSGTGKQFF. The CDR3, as DNA: TGTGCCAGCAGTGACTCGTCCGGGACAGGGAAGCAGTTCTTC.

V is TRBV6-7 and J is TRBJ2-2; 9 nucleotides match TRBD2. TRBV6-7 is flagged as an ORF with uncertain function. CDR3 size: 18 residues. V was pared by 7 bases and J by 3 bases, with 15 bases of the junction left unmatched. CDR3 in amino acids: CASKVIWREGPDTGELFF. CDR3 in DNA: TGTGCCAGCAAGGTGATTTGGCGGGAGGGCCCGGACACCGGGGAGCTGTTTTTT.

The chain carries TRBV18 and TRBJ2-1, with 9 positions matching TRBD2. Per the germline V gene, CDR1 is KGHSH and CDR2 is LQKENI. The CDR3 extends over 18 amino acids. The V and J ends lost 8 bases and 0 bases, in that order; junction bases with no gene match: 14. CDR3 bases: TGTGCCAGCCTCACCACCGGAGCGGGGGGTCACTCCTACAATGAGCAGTTCTTC. Translation gives CASLTTGAGGHSYNEQFF.

The chain recombines TRBV7-3 with TRBJ2-1; TRBD2 matches 8 bases. The CDR3 has 13 residues. Trimming took 2 bases from V and 6 from J; bases not matched to a gene: 0. Germline assignment: CDR1 SGHTA and CDR2 FQGTGA. The CDR3 spells CASSLGTSNEQFF. The DNA of the CDR3 is TGTGCCAGCAGCTTAGGGACTAGCAATGAGCAGTTCTTC.

This chain joins TRBV19 and TRBJ2-5, with a weak D call TRBD2 (6 bases). CDR1 and CDR2 (germline): LNHDA, SQIVND (reference sequence). The CDR3 has 15 residues. With 3 bases removed from V and 1 base from J, the gap between germline ends came to 12 bases. CDR3 sequence: CASSIGSQSQETQYF. The CDR3 coding sequence is TGTGCCAGTAGTATCGGGAGCCAAAGCCAAGAGACCCAGTACTTC.

The chain is built from TRBV15 and TRBJ1-5; 7 bases fit TRBD1. Germline V gene sequence: CDR1 LNHNV, CDR2 YYDKDF (reference sequence). This CDR3 spans 16 amino acids. V was pared by 0 bases and J by 8 bases, with 10 bases of the junction left unmatched. The CDR3 DNA reads as TGTGCCACCAGCAGAGATGGACAGGCAGGAGGGAAGCCCCAGCATTTT. As protein: CATSRDGQAGGKPQHF.

The chain carries TRBV7-3 and TRBJ2-3; 7 bases fit TRBD2. Germline loops: CDR1 SGHTA, CDR2 FQGTGA. The CDR3 spans 13 residues. V was clipped by 5 bases and J by 1 base; unmatched bases: 0. The DNA of the CDR3 is TGTGCCAGCAGCGCGGGGGGCACAGATACGCAGTATTTT. Protein sequence: CASSAGGTDTQYF.

This chain uses TRBV7-6 with TRBJ2-7; 7 nucleotides match TRBD1. CDR1 is SGHVS and CDR2 is FNYEAQ in the germline V gene. The trim removed 5 bases at V and 2 bases at J, leaving 12 bases unmatched. The CDR3 has 16 residues. CDR3 residues: CASSRLPGQITYEQYF. In nucleotides, the CDR3 is TGTGCCAGCAGCCGATTACCGGGACAGATCACCTACGAGCAGTACTTC. The full variable domain, with the rest looked up from reference TRBV7-6 and TRBJ2-7, is GAGVSQSPRYKVTKRGQDVALRCDPISGHVSLYWYRQALGQGPEFLTYFNYEAQQDKSGLPNDRFSAERPEGSISTLTIQRTEQRDSAMYRCASSRLPGQITYEQYFGPGTRLTVT.

This rearrangement joins TRBV19 to TRBJ1-2; 11 nucleotides match TRBD1. This CDR3 contains 15 residues. J gave up 3 bases and V 5 bases, and 5 bases lay outside the gene matches. In germline, CDR1 is LNHDA, CDR2 SQIVND (reference sequence). For the CDR3, the DNA is TGTGCCAGTAGTGGTCGGACAGGGGGCGACTATGGCTACACCTTC. Amino acid sequence: CASSGRTGGDYGYTF.

This chain joins TRBV6-1 and TRBJ2-5; D possibly corresponds to TRBD1 (5 bases). Trimming left V 9 bases short and J 1 base short, with 9 bases between. Germline values: CDR1 MNHNS, CDR2 SASEGT. The CDR3 extends over 12 amino acids. For the CDR3, the DNA is TGTGCCAGTGAACAGGTCCAAGAGACCCAGTACTTC. It specifies CASEQVQETQYF.

V and J are TRBV5-1 and TRBJ2-1, with D possibly being TRBD2 (6 bases). The V and J ends lost 4 bases and 0 bases respectively, with 14 bases between them. CDR1 SGHRS and CDR2 YFSETQ come from the germline V gene. The CDR3 totals 16 residues. CDR3 nucleotides: TGCGCCAGCAGCCCCTGGCGGGGAAGCTCCTACAATGAGCAGTTCTTC. Its protein is CASSPWRGSSYNEQFF.

The genes are TRBV9 and TRBJ2-2; D remains unclear. Trimming removed 0 bases at V and 6 bases at J, with 12 bases between. The CDR3 has 15 residues. CDR1 is SGDLS, CDR2 YYNGEE, per germline. As DNA, the CDR3 is TGTGCCAGCAGCGTAGAGGCAGGAATATCCGGGGAGCTGTTTTTT. This gives the protein CASSVEAGISGELFF.

The DNA for the CDR3 is TGTGCCAGCAGTCGACAGGGCGCTTCCCCTGGAAACACCATATATTTT. Its protein product is CASSRQGASPGNTIYF. The chain carries TRBV28 and TRBJ1-3; 7 nucleotides match TRBD1. CDR3 size: 16 residues. The germline V gene has CDR1 MDHEN and CDR2 SYDVKM. V was pared by 5 bases and J by 2 bases, with 9 bases of the junction left unmatched.

This clone was observed once. Other DNA variants within this sample encode the same CDR3. V usage is TRBV11-3 and J usage is TRBJ2-5; no firm D call. From germline, CDR1 is SGHNT and CDR2 YENEEA. V was shortened by 2 bases and J by 2 bases, with 6 bases between the two germline ends. CDR3 length equals 13 residues. For the CDR3, the DNA is TGTGCCAGCAGCTTAAACCGACAAGAGACCCAGTACTTC. Its translation: CASSLNRQETQYF.